The rows below give T cell receptor beta chains drawn from one sample of a study of T cells after yellow fever vaccination. TCRdb passed the 5' RACE reads through MiXCR, listing each CDR3 protein once. The sample carries 620,000 or so distinct CDR3 sequences, 12% recorded once. The sequences come from PBMCs, collected on the day of the yellow fever booster vaccination. The receptors come from a man younger than 45 who received the YFV17D yellow fever vaccine. Both conserved end residues are part of each CDR3. The D gene is left open where the match is weak. Clone size appears in some rows only: once, few, many, or a class for an expanded clone.

j_gene,v_gene,abundance,d_gene,CDR3aa
TRBJ2-7,TRBV5-1,many,TRBD2,CASSLAGLAGGYEQYF
TRBJ2-3,TRBV7-2,.,TRBD2,CASSTRGLAGGDTQYF
TRBJ1-1,TRBV7-9,.,TRBD1,CASSLAQSGGPEAFF
TRBJ2-5,TRBV18,few,TRBD2,CASSPFSRHGRAQYF
TRBJ2-5,TRBV4-3,.,TRBD1,CASSDDREKTQYF
TRBJ2-2,TRBV27,few,TRBD2,CASSFRVSGRTNTGELFF
TRBJ1-2,TRBV5-1,.,.,CASSIGSQANYGYTF
TRBJ2-5,TRBV29-1,few,TRBD2,CSVVAGGEETQYF
TRBJ1-3,TRBV5-1,few,.,CASSLVGGDGNTIYF
TRBJ2-3,TRBV7-2,few,TRBD2,CASSLSREALGTQYF
TRBJ2-1,TRBV5-1,.,.,CASSQSSQRANEQFF
TRBJ1-6,TRBV25-1,few,.,CASSPQAPSPLHF
TRBJ2-7,TRBV12-3/TRBV12-4,many,TRBD1,CASTSGDRVHEQYF
TRBJ2-7,TRBV9,.,.,CASSVNASGSYEQYF
TRBJ2-7,TRBV14,.,TRBD1,CASRLQGAGYEQYF
TRBJ2-1,TRBV6-5,few,TRBD2,CASSYLAGEKNEQFF
TRBJ2-1,TRBV6-1,.,TRBD1,CASSRLPGQSLNEQFF
TRBJ2-2,TRBV18,few,.,CASSPPKSGRGTGELFF
TRBJ2-4,TRBV7-2,.,.,CASSVAKNIQYF
TRBJ2-5,TRBV6-2/TRBV6-3,.,TRBD1,CASRGWTGTETQYF
TRBJ2-2,TRBV5-1,.,TRBD2,CASSFTSGSLGELFF
TRBJ2-2,TRBV7-2,.,.,CASSLLSWTSTGELFF
TRBJ1-4,TRBV11-1,.,.,CASSLETGWTEDNEKLFF